A selection of T cell receptor beta chains follows, all from one sample in a study of T cells in Graves' hyperthyroidism and ophthalmopathy. MiXCR, applied by TCRdb to the multiplex PCR reads, yields one record per CDR3 protein. This sample has fewer than 500,000 distinct CDR3 sequences, with about 14% found just once. Sequences were obtained from blood. Receptors were obtained from a man aged 25-40 years with Graves' hyperthyroidism that later progressed to Graves' ophthalmopathy. CDR3s include the opening cysteine and the closing phenylalanine or tryptophan. The D gene is left open where the match is weak. Size values are once, few and many counts, or a class for expanded clones, and some rows have none.

many	TRBV20-1	TRBJ2-5	TRBD2	TGCAGTGCCCGCGGGGGGGGCGCTTCCCAAGAGACCCAGTACTTC	CSARGGGASQETQYF
few	TRBV6-1	TRBJ1-6	NA	TGTGCCAGCACCGACTGGGGGCGAGGTAATTCACCCCTCCACTTT	CASTDWGRGNSPLHF
once	TRBV4-2	TRBJ2-2	NA	TGTGCCAGCAGCCAACCAGGAACGAACACCGGGGAGCTGTTTTTT	CASSQPGTNTGELFF
many	TRBV28	TRBJ1-1	NA	TGTGCCATAACGGGGCCGCACACTGAAGCTTTCTTT	CAITGPHTEAFF
many	TRBV3-1	TRBJ2-7	NA	TGTGCCAGCAGCCCGGACACCAGCGGCGAGCAGTACTTC	CASSPDTSGEQYF
many	TRBV20-1	TRBJ2-7	TRBD1	TGCAGTGCTAGTGCCCCGGGACAGGGGGGCTACGAGCAGTACTTC	CSASAPGQGGYEQYF
few	TRBV19	TRBJ1-3	TRBD1	TGTGCCAGTAGTATCACCGGACAGGGAGGCAACACCATATATTTT	CASSITGQGGNTIYF
NA	TRBV25-1	TRBJ1-2	NA	TGTGCCAGCAGTGAATTTTGGACAGATGGCTACACCTTC	CASSEFWTDGYTF
NA	TRBV6-5	TRBJ2-1	NA	TGTGCCAGCAGTTACGTGGGGTCAGGGACGCTGTATGAGCAGTTCTTC	CASSYVGSGTLYEQFF
many	TRBV19	TRBJ1-1	NA	TGTGCCAGTAGTCTCCGTCCGGGGGCCACTGAAGCTTTCTTT	CASSLRPGATEAFF
NA	TRBV9	TRBJ2-5	NA	TGTGCCAGCAGCGTAGTGGAGGTCGGGACCCAGTACTTC	CASSVVEVGTQYF
NA	TRBV6-6	TRBJ1-1	NA	TGTGCCAGCAGTTACTCGACAGGACGATATCACACTGAAGCTTTCTTT	CASSYSTGRYHTEAFF
many	TRBV12-3/TRBV12-4	TRBJ2-2	NA	TGTGCCAGCAGTTATGGGGGTTTCTACACCGGGGAGCTGTTTTTT	CASSYGGFYTGELFF
many	TRBV3-1	TRBJ1-5	TRBD1	TGTGCCAGCAGCCAGGGACAGGTGGGACTAAATCCCCAGCATTTT	CASSQGQVGLNPQHF
NA	TRBV29-1	TRBJ2-7	TRBD1	TGCAGCGTCGTGGGACAGGTCTACGAGCAGTACTTC	CSVVGQVYEQYF
many	TRBV11-2	TRBJ2-5	NA	TGTGCCAGCAGCATACCCCCGGAGGAGACCCAGTACTTC	CASSIPPEETQYF
many	TRBV2	TRBJ1-5	NA	TGTGCCAGCAGACAGAAGGGTAGCAATCAGCCCCAGCATTTT	CASRQKGSNQPQHF
many	TRBV11-2	TRBJ1-1	NA	TGTGCCAGCAGCCTAACGGCAGCTGAGAACACTGAAGCTTTCTTT	CASSLTAAENTEAFF
many	TRBV11-1	TRBJ2-1	NA	TGTGCCAGCAGGAGTCAACCGGGACACCACAATGAGCAGTTCTTC	CASRSQPGHHNEQFF
NA	TRBV2	TRBJ2-5	TRBD2	TGTGCCAGCAGAGCGGGGGGGCCTGGGGAGACCCAGTACTTC	CASRAGGPGETQYF
many	TRBV24-1	TRBJ2-3	TRBD2	TGTGCCACCAGCGACTATGGGACTAGCGGGACTTACAGCACAGATACGCAGTATTTT	CATSDYGTSGTYSTDTQYF
NA	TRBV7-8	TRBJ2-1	NA	TGTGCCAGCAGCTTATTCGGGGTCCCCTCCTACAGTGAGCAGTTCTTC	CASSLFGVPSYSEQFF
NA	TRBV20-1	TRBJ2-3	NA	TGCAGTGCTGGCGTCCTTAGCACAGATACGCAGTATTTT	CSAGVLSTDTQYF
few	TRBV12-3/TRBV12-4	TRBJ2-2	NA	TGTGCCAGCAGTATGACTACCCCATCCGGGGAGCTGTTTTTT	CASSMTTPSGELFF
few	TRBV5-1	TRBJ2-7	TRBD1	TGCGCCAGCAGCTTGGCCGGATTCCGGGACAGATACTACGAGCAGTACTTC	CASSLAGFRDRYYEQYF
many	TRBV7-2	TRBJ2-7	TRBD2	TGTGCCAGCAGCTCCGGGACTAGGACGCGGGAGCAGTACTTC	CASSSGTRTREQYF
many	TRBV6-1	TRBJ2-5	NA	TGTGCCAGCAGTGAATACGGGTACCAAGAGACCCAGTACTTC	CASSEYGYQETQYF
NA	TRBV15	TRBJ2-5	NA	TGTGCCACCAGCGGCCTCAGGGACGTTTTGGGCGGAGAGACCCAGTACTTC	CATSGLRDVLGGETQYF
few	TRBV30	TRBJ1-2	TRBD1	TGTGCCTGGAGTGCCGACAGGGGAGTTAGCGGCTACACCTTC	CAWSADRGVSGYTF
many	TRBV6-6	TRBJ2-2	NA	TGTGCCAGCAGTTACTCAGGCGCGGGACGATGGATCACCGGGGAGCTGTTTTTT	CASSYSGAGRWITGELFF
many	TRBV11-2	TRBJ1-1	NA	TGTGCCAGCAGCCCCAGATTACAGGCTGAAGCTTTCTTT	CASSPRLQAEAFF
many	TRBV28	TRBJ1-1	TRBD1	TGTGCCAGCAGACGGGACAGGTTTGAAGCTTTCTTT	CASRRDRFEAFF
many	TRBV10-3	TRBJ2-5	NA	TGTGCCATCAGTGGGGGACGTAGACAAGAGACCCAGTACTTC	CAISGGRRQETQYF
many	TRBV5-1	TRBJ1-2	NA	TGCGCCAGCAGCTTGGCTCGGAACTATGGCTACACCTTC	CASSLARNYGYTF
few	TRBV20-1	TRBJ1-2	NA	TGCAGTGCTAGCGGCCCGGGATCCTGGGGCGGCTACACCTTC	CSASGPGSWGGYTF
many	TRBV20-1	TRBJ2-7	NA	TGCAGTGCTGAGGGTGGGGGGGGCAGCGAGCAGTACTTC	CSAEGGGGSEQYF
many	TRBV10-1	TRBJ1-1	NA	TGCGCCAGCAGTGATCGGACATCGAACACTGAAGCTTTCTTT	CASSDRTSNTEAFF
NA	TRBV15	TRBJ1-3	NA	TGTGCCACCAGCATTGGGGCTTCCTCTGGAAACACCATATATTTT	CATSIGASSGNTIYF
many	TRBV6-1	TRBJ2-1	TRBD1	TGTGCCAGCAGAATGACAGGGGGAAACAATGAGCAGTTCTTC	CASRMTGGNNEQFF
many	TRBV20-1	TRBJ1-6	NA	TGCAGCGCGAAAGCAGAGGAAAGGGATAATTCACCCCTCCACTTT	CSAKAEERDNSPLHF
NA	TRBV12-3/TRBV12-4	TRBJ1-6	NA	TGTGCCAGCAGTTTACGGCAGGGTCGGTCACCCCTCCACTTT	CASSLRQGRSPLHF
NA	TRBV6-5	TRBJ2-5	TRBD1	TGTGCCAGCAGTTACGGGGAGACAGGGGGCCATGAGACCCAGTACTTC	CASSYGETGGHETQYF
few	TRBV19	TRBJ1-1	NA	TGTGCCAGTAGTATGGGCAGGGCGGCGAACACTGAAGCTTTCTTT	CASSMGRAANTEAFF
NA	TRBV12-5	TRBJ2-3	TRBD2	TGTGCTAGTGGTTTGAGTCTCGCCGGGGGGGCTGCAGATACGCAGTATTTT	CASGLSLAGGAADTQYF
NA	TRBV29-1	TRBJ1-2	TRBD1	TGCAGCGTTGAAGAAGGGGGCTGGTATGGCTACACCTTC	CSVEEGGWYGYTF
few	TRBV30	TRBJ1-6	NA	TGTGCCTGGACTTTGGAATCACCCCTCCACTTT	CAWTLESPLHF
many	TRBV27	TRBJ1-2	NA	TGTGCCAGCAGTCCCAATATCCCTGGGGGGGGCAACTATGGCTACACCTTC	CASSPNIPGGGNYGYTF
NA	TRBV10-3	TRBJ2-7	NA	TGTGCCATCAGGAGGCTACAGAGTACAGACGAGCAGTACTTC	CAIRRLQSTDEQYF
NA	TRBV5-1	TRBJ2-3	TRBD2	TGCGCCAGCACCTCAGGCGGGGGGGTACGCAGTGATACGCAGTATTTT	CASTSGGGVRSDTQYF
many	TRBV9	TRBJ1-1	NA	TGTGCCAGCAGCGTGGGGGGCAGAGAGAACACTGAAGCTTTCTTT	CASSVGGRENTEAFF
few	TRBV25-1	TRBJ1-2	TRBD1	TGTGCCAGCAGTGAATTCGAGGGGACAGGGGGCAACTATGGCTACACCTTC	CASSEFEGTGGNYGYTF
few	TRBV5-6	TRBJ1-2	NA	TGTGCCAGCAGCTCGCGACAGTACAAAAACGGAGGCTATGGCTACACCTTC	CASSSRQYKNGGYGYTF
many	TRBV2	TRBJ1-3	NA	TGTGCCAGCAACCCGGGAGGATCAAACACCATATATTTT	CASNPGGSNTIYF
many	TRBV20-1	TRBJ1-5	TRBD1	TGCAGTGCGGGACAGGGAGTCAATCAGCCCCAGCATTTT	CSAGQGVNQPQHF
NA	TRBV6-1	TRBJ1-2	TRBD1	TGTGCCAGCCTTGACAGGGGCCGGAACTATGGCTACACCTTC	CASLDRGRNYGYTF
many	TRBV28	TRBJ2-7	NA	TGTGCCAGCAGTTTTAGGTCCTACGAGCAGTACTTC	CASSFRSYEQYF
many	TRBV28	TRBJ1-2	TRBD1	TGTGCCAGCAGTTTGTCAGGGGGCGGAATGGTTGGCTACACCTTC	CASSLSGGGMVGYTF
NA	TRBV9	TRBJ2-6	NA	TGTGCCAGCAGCAGAGGGGACTTCCGGCGGGGGGCCAACGTCCTGACTTTC	CASSRGDFRRGANVLTF